The next 23 T cell receptor beta chains were all read from a single sample in a study of post-analysis software for immune sequencing data. Notes on the study in general: The study found TRBV5-6, TRBV5-1 and TRBV20-1 among a few TRBV segments more frequent in patients than controls.

No antigen has been assigned to these receptors. Unique-molecular-identifier-tagged TCR beta cDNA libraries were used. TCRdb re-called the PCR reads with MiXCR, one entry per CDR3 protein. Among approximately 400,000 distinct CDR3 sequences listed, approximately 38% were seen once. Sequencing used blood. These TCRs come from a girl aged 5 to 17 with multiple sclerosis.

This clonotype occurred a few times. CDR3: CASSLASLGTDTQYF. The CDR3 DNA is TGTGCCAGCAGCTTAGCTTCTTTAGGCACAGATACGCAGTATTTT. The genes are TRBV7-6 and TRBJ2-3; D ambiguous. The length of the CDR3 is 15 residues. Deletions cut 0 bases from V and 1 base from J, with 8 bases between. Per the germline V gene, CDR1 is SGHVS and CDR2 is FNYEAQ.

The rearrangement joins TRBV20-1 to TRBJ2-1; D is unclear. CDR1 DFQATT and CDR2 SNEGSKA come from the germline V gene (reference sequence). The ends were cut back, 5 bases at V and 2 bases at J, with 7 bases in the middle. This CDR3 spans 12 amino acids. The CDR3 is CSAETTYNEQFF. CDR3 bases: TGCAGTGCTGAGACAACCTACAATGAGCAGTTCTTC.

The chain recombines TRBV20-1 with TRBJ2-3; 13 nucleotides match TRBD2. This CDR3 comprises 15 residues. The germline CDR1 and CDR2 sequences are DFQATT and SNEGSKA (reference sequence). Germline trimming cut 6 bases from V and 3 bases from J; bases unmatched to any gene: 6. DNA for the CDR3: TGCAGTGCCCCGGGACTAGCGGGAAATACAGATACGCAGTATTTT. This translates into CSAPGLAGNTDTQYF.

On this clonotype itself: The conserved phenylalanine or tryptophan normally closing the CDR3 is absent here, so this likely arose from a read error. V and J are TRBV20-1 and TRBJ2-3, with unresolved D. V lost 0 bases and J 5 bases, leaving 15 bases between the germline ends. Germline CDR1 is DFQATT and CDR2 is SNEGSKA (reference sequence). This CDR3 region has 15 residues. In DNA form, the CDR3 reads TGCAGTGCTAGAGACCACCCCTTTTTCTTAGATACGCAGTATTTG. It codes for CSARDHPFFLDTQYL.

The chain recombines TRBV20-1 with TRBJ2-7; D not resolved. Germline CDR1 and CDR2: DFQATT and SNEGSKA (reference sequence). This CDR3 is 10 amino acids long. Deletions cut 2 bases from V and 5 bases from J, with 4 bases between. The CDR3 DNA is TGCAGTGCTAGACTACACGAGCAGTACTTC. It encodes CSARLHEQYF.

The chain employs TRBV6-1 and TRBJ2-4; 9 nucleotides line up with TRBD2. The CDR3 is 14 amino acids. Germline V gene sequence: CDR1 MNHNS, CDR2 SASEGT. V shed 3 bases and J 6 bases; nucleotides not matched to a gene: 3. The CDR3 region is CASSDLAGSNIQYF. The CDR3, as DNA: TGTGCCAGCAGTGACCTAGCGGGGTCAAACATTCAGTACTTC.

This clonotype has a handful of counts. The rearrangement links TRBV9 to TRBJ2-1; unclear D gene. Germline loops: CDR1 SGDLS, CDR2 YYNGEE. Trimming took off 1 base at V and 6 bases at J, with 5 bases between the two ends. The CDR3 extends over 12 amino acids. As DNA, the CDR3 is TGTGCCAGCAGCGTAAACTTCAATGAGCAGTTCTTC. Protein: CASSVNFNEQFF. Supplemented by reference TRBV9 and TRBJ2-1, the full variable domain reads DSGVTQTPKHLITATGQRVTLRCSPRSGDLSVYWYQQSLDQGLQFLIQYYNGEERAKGNILERFSAQQFPDLHSELNLSSLELGDSALYFCASSVNFNEQFFGPGTRLTVL.

This clonotype appeared a few times. V and J are TRBV2 and TRBJ2-2; D ambiguous. The CDR3 runs 14 residues. V was pared by 7 bases and J by 1 base, with 10 bases between. Looked up from germline, CDR1 is SNHLY and CDR2 is FYNNEI. Written as DNA, the CDR3 is TGTGCCAGCAAAGGTGGGGAGAACACCGGGGAGCTGTTTTTT. Translation gives CASKGGENTGELFF.

This clonotype has a handful of counts. The genes are TRBV28 and TRBJ1-3; a possible D gene is TRBD1 (6 bases). There are 14 residues in the CDR3. Trimming removed 5 bases from V and 0 bases from J, with 8 bases in between. From germline, CDR1 is MDHEN and CDR2 SYDVKM. For the CDR3, the DNA is TGTGCCAGCAGTCCGGACAGCTCTGGAAACACCATATATTTT. This codes for CASSPDSSGNTIYF.

This clonotype was observed a few times. This CDR3 is CASSLDDRVWETQYF. DNA for the CDR3: TGTGCCAGCAGCTTAGACGACAGGGTGTGGGAGACCCAGTACTTC. The chain carries TRBV11-2 and TRBJ2-5, with 7 bases aligning to TRBD1. Unmatched junction bases numbered 6, after V lost 0 bases and J lost 5 bases. CDR3 length: 15 amino acids. From germline, CDR1 is SGHAT and CDR2 FQNNGV. Supplemented by reference TRBV11-2 and TRBJ2-5, the full variable domain reads EAGVAQSPRYKIIEKRQSVAFWCNPISGHATLYWYQQILGQGPKLLIQFQNNGVVDDSQLPKDRFSAERLKGVDSTLKIQPAKLEDSAVYLCASSLDDRVWETQYFGPGTRLLVL.

The chain links TRBV3-1 to TRBJ2-6; the match to TRBD1 covers 8 bases. Germline CDR1 is LGHDT and CDR2 is YNNKEL (reference sequence). Losses at the gene ends were 0 bases for V and 4 bases for J; bases not matched to a gene: 11. The CDR3 extends over 19 amino acids. CDR3 nucleotide sequence: TGTGCCAGCAGCCAAGATCTAGGACAGGGACCTCTGGGGGCCAACGTCCTGACTTTC. Its translation: CASSQDLGQGPLGANVLTF.

The sample holds a few counts of this clonotype. Written as DNA, the CDR3 is TGTGCCAGCCGGGCAGGCCGTCGCACTGAAGCTTTCTTT. This codes for CASRAGRRTEAFF. The chain has TRBV12-3 or TRBV12-4 and TRBJ1-1, with unresolved D. The CDR3 is 13 residues long. V was cut by 8 bases and J by 4 bases, with 14 bases left in between.

The genes are TRBV5-1 and TRBJ2-1, with 11 bases identical to TRBD1. The trim removed 1 base at V and 7 bases at J, leaving 4 bases unmatched. The CDR3 contains 15 residues. Germline values: CDR1 SGHRS, CDR2 YFSETQ. The CDR3 is CASSLLGTGGNEQFF. CDR3 DNA: TGCGCCAGCAGCTTGCTAGGGACAGGGGGGAATGAGCAGTTCTTC.

This clonotype was counted only a few times. J is TRBJ1-2 and V is TRBV9; D gene uncertain. From germline, CDR1 is SGDLS and CDR2 YYNGEE. This CDR3 region has 15 residues. Between the trimmed V and J ends, which lost 0 bases and 3 bases, there was a span of 12 bases. CDR3 protein: CASSVEATWDYGYTF. DNA for the CDR3: TGTGCCAGCAGCGTAGAGGCTACGTGGGACTATGGCTACACCTTC.

Concerning this clonotype: A much larger clone lies a single base off, so this may be a read error. The chain links TRBV6-5 to TRBJ2-7; perhaps D is TRBD1 or TRBD2 (5 bases each). The CDR3 spans 15 residues. Germline lookup yields CDR1 MNHEY and CDR2 SVGAGI. CDR3: CANSHPRAGSHEQYF. The CDR3 coding sequence is TGTGCCAACAGTCACCCTAGGGCAGGGAGTCACGAGCAGTACTTC.

Note on this clonotype: Compared with germline, one end of the junction differs, possibly owing to a read error. The V call is TRBV28, the J call TRBJ2-3, with 7 bases lining up with TRBD1. The germline V gene has CDR1 MDHEN and CDR2 SYDVKM. CDR3 length: 15 amino acids. CDR3 nucleotides: TGTGCCAGCAGTCTGACCTTAAGAGGGACAGATACGCGGTATTTT. As protein: CASSLTLRGTDTRYF.

The V gene is TRBV9, the J gene TRBJ2-7; the match to TRBD1 covers 7 bases. The ends lost 0 bases at V and 1 base at J; junction bases unmatched: 4. There are 15 residues in the CDR3. Germline CDR1 is SGDLS and CDR2 is YYNGEE. CDR3: CASSVEQDRSYEQYF. CDR3 DNA sequence: TGTGCCAGCAGCGTAGAACAGGACAGGTCCTACGAGCAGTACTTC.

The CDR3 region is CASSSIGPYEQYF. CDR3 coding DNA: TGTGCCAGCAGTTCCATAGGTCCCTACGAGCAGTACTTC. The chain carries TRBV6-2 or TRBV6-3 and TRBJ2-7; D call uncertain. Germline V gives CDR1 MNHEY, CDR2 SVGEGT. The V end lost 4 bases, the J end lost 2 bases, and 9 bases lay between the germline ends. This CDR3 region has 13 residues.

The chain recombines TRBV6-6 with TRBJ2-3; D is perhaps TRBD2 (7 bases). Trimming removed 7 bases from V and 5 bases from J, with 16 bases in between. Germline V gives CDR1 MNHNY, CDR2 SVGAGI (reference sequence). The CDR3 extends over 14 amino acids. The DNA of the CDR3 is TGTGCCAGCATAGCGGCGGGGGCGGGAGATACGCAGTATTTT. It translates to CASIAAGAGDTQYF.

The V call is TRBV12-5, the J call TRBJ2-1; 11 nucleotides line up with TRBD2. Trimming took 1 base from V and 5 from J; bases not matched to a gene: 4. CDR3 length: 16 amino acids. CDR1 and CDR2 from the germline V gene are LGHNT and FRNRAP. CDR3 DNA: TGTGCTAGTGGTTTGGATCTAGCGGGGGGCCACAATGAGCAGTTCTTC. Translated: CASGLDLAGGHNEQFF.

This clonotype was picked up a small number of times. This chain links TRBV4-3 with TRBJ2-5, with 12 bases lining up with TRBD2. Trimming cost V 5 bases and J 5 bases; bases outside gene matches: 6. Per the germline V gene, CDR1 is LGHNA and CDR2 is YSLEER. The CDR3 sequence is 15 residues long. In DNA, the CDR3 is TGCGCCAGCAGCGCCAGACTAGCGGGGGACGAGACCCAGTACTTC. Its protein is CASSARLAGDETQYF.

V usage is TRBV29-1 and J usage is TRBJ2-1, with TRBD1 as a possible D gene (6 bases). CDR3 length: 15 amino acids. Deletions cut 2 bases from V and 3 bases from J, with 14 bases between. CDR1 and CDR2 from the germline V gene are SQVTM and ANQGSEA. The CDR3: CSVEFLTGNYNEQFF. CDR3 nucleotides: TGCAGCGTTGAATTTTTAACAGGGAACTACAATGAGCAGTTCTTC.

The chain uses TRBV4-3 and TRBJ2-1, with 8 bases matching TRBD1. The CDR3 has 16 residues. The V gene's germline CDR1 is LGHNA and CDR2 YSLEER. With V trimmed by 4 bases and J by 2 bases, 7 bases remained unmatched. This CDR3 is CASSLWGDRPYNEQFF. CDR3 in DNA: TGCGCCAGCAGCCTATGGGGGGACAGGCCCTACAATGAGCAGTTCTTC.